Following are 17 T cell receptor beta chains from one sample sequenced in a study of post-analysis software for immune sequencing data (dated by TCRdb to between 2014 and 2016). The study at large found these results: About 5 TRBV segments, including TRBV5-6, TRBV5-1 and TRBV20-1, were significantly more frequent in patients than controls.

For these receptors, no antigen is known. Preparation of the library involved PCR. Sequencing relied on an Illumina HiSeq 2500. To reduce PCR and sequencing biases, unique molecular identifiers were built into the TCR beta cDNA libraries. TCRdb reran the public reads through fastp at Q25 and MiXCR, keeping productive beta chains. Each entry is one CDR3 protein sequence, shown with its most common DNA and genes. Counted in this sample were about 460,000 distinct CDR3 sequences; under 55% of them appeared once. The ten largest make up 12% of the sample. Material: blood. The receptors shown here come from a girl aged 10-17 years with multiple sclerosis.

The V gene is TRBV9, the J gene TRBJ2-5; TRBD2 agrees at 9 bases. Losses at the gene ends were 0 bases for V and 11 bases for J; bases not matched to a gene: 14. The CDR3 consists of 16 residues. Germline-derived CDR1 and CDR2 are SGDLS and YYNGEE. The CDR3 here is CASSVEGGRGYNEQYF. The DNA of the CDR3 is TGTGCCAGCAGCGTAGAAGGCGGGAGGGGTTACAATGAGCAGTACTTC.

The J gene is TRBJ2-5, the V gene TRBV20-1, with TRBD1 matching over 9 bases. Trimming took 5 bases from V and 5 from J; bases not matched to a gene: 9. This CDR3 has 14 residues. Germline V gene data show CDR1 as DFQATT and CDR2 as SNEGSKA (reference sequence). In nucleotides, the CDR3 is TGCAGTGCTGTTACAGGGGGCAAGCGGGAGACCCAGTACTTC. It is translated as CSAVTGGKRETQYF.

On this clonotype itself: One junction end disagrees with the germline gene, perhaps due to a read error. This sequence joins TRBV7-7 and TRBJ2-4; D might be TRBD1 (5 bases). The CDR3 sequence is 12 residues long. CDR1 is SSHAT and CDR2 is FNYEAQ in the germline V gene (reference sequence). CDR3 protein: CASSTGSSEQYF. DNA for the CDR3: TGTGCTAGCAGTACAGGTTCCTCTGAGCAGTACTTC.

This clonotype showed up just a few times. This chain's CDR3 is CATSRRSRLLEQYF. As DNA, the CDR3 is TGTGCCACCAGCAGAAGGTCCCGGTTACTCGAGCAGTACTTC. The chain has TRBV15 and TRBJ2-7; no clear D gene. The germline gives CDR1 LNHNV, CDR2 YYDKDF (reference sequence). This CDR3 is 14 amino acids long. The ends were cut back, 2 bases at V and 6 bases at J, with 14 bases in the middle.

In this sample, this clonotype turned up a few times. The V gene is TRBV4-1, the J gene TRBJ2-3; D unresolved. This CDR3 is built from 18 residues. Germline V gene lookup returns CDR1 MGHRA and CDR2 YSYEKL. V lost 0 bases and J lost 0, with 16 bases in between. CDR3 sequence: CASSQDSGFSYSTDTQYF. As DNA, the CDR3 is TGCGCCAGCAGCCAAGATAGTGGGTTTTCATATAGCACAGATACGCAGTATTTT.

The rearrangement joins TRBV28 to TRBJ2-1; 13 bases are a match to TRBD2. The CDR3 runs to 14 residues. Germline CDR1 and CDR2: MDHEN and SYDVKM. V trimming: 5 bases; J trimming: 7 bases; junction bases outside the gene matches: 2. Written as DNA, the CDR3 is TGTGCCAGCAGTCTGACTAGCGGGGGGAATGAGCAGTTCTTC. It codes for CASSLTSGGNEQFF. Based on the CDR3 plus reference TRBV28 and TRBJ2-1, the full variable domain is DVKVTQSSRYLVKRTGEKVFLECVQDMDHENMFWYRQDPGLGLRLIYFSYDVKMKEKGDIPEGYSVSREKKERFSLILESASTNQTSMYLCASSLTSGGNEQFFGPGTRLTVL.

The chain uses TRBV5-5 and TRBJ1-6; no clear D. This CDR3 has 14 residues. Germline V gives CDR1 SGHKS, CDR2 YYEKEE (reference sequence). V lost 1 base to trimming and J lost 7 bases, with 9 bases between them. CDR3 loop: CASSLYTGNSPLHF. The CDR3 DNA sequence: TGTGCCAGCAGCTTGTATACTGGGAATTCACCCCTCCACTTT.

J is TRBJ1-2 and V is TRBV7-2; D is possibly TRBD1 (6 bases). Germline V gene sequence: CDR1 SGHTA, CDR2 FQGNSA. The V end was cut by 8 bases, the J end by 6 bases, with 10 bases between. There are 11 residues in the CDR3. CDR3 nucleotides: TGTGCCAGCGTCACAGGGAATGGCTACACCTTC. Residues: CASVTGNGYTF.

The chain employs TRBV20-1 and TRBJ2-4; D possibly corresponds to TRBD1 (6 bases). Looked up from germline, CDR1 is DFQATT and CDR2 is SNEGSKA (reference sequence). The CDR3 totals 14 residues. V was shortened by 5 bases and J by 3 bases, with 14 bases between the two germline ends. The CDR3 region has the DNA TGCAGTGCTGAGTACAGGGTAGGCAAAAACATTCAGTACTTC. This sequence encodes CSAEYRVGKNIQYF.

The sample holds a few counts of this clonotype. This chain links TRBV29-1 with TRBJ2-3; tentatively, D is TRBD2 (6 bases). From germline, CDR1 is SQVTM and CDR2 ANQGSEA. This CDR3 comprises 15 residues. Trimming left V 4 bases short and J 5 bases short, with 19 bases between. In DNA, the CDR3 is TGCAGCGTTGTTGGCGGGGAGTACCGGGTAGATACGCAGTATTTT. Protein sequence: CSVVGGEYRVDTQYF.

V and J are TRBV29-1 and TRBJ2-5; TRBD1 matches at 8 bases. The junction had 7 bases not matched to a gene; V was cut back by 5 bases and J by 5 bases. CDR3 length: 13 amino acids. CDR1 SQVTM and CDR2 ANQGSEA come from the germline V gene. CDR3 sequence reads: CSVKDRVYETQYF. CDR3 sequence (DNA): TGCAGCGTTAAGGACAGGGTATATGAGACCCAGTACTTC.

This clonotype was seen a few times. This rearrangement joins TRBV7-2 to TRBJ1-1, with a possible D match to TRBD1 (5 bases). The germline V gene encodes CDR1 SGHTA and CDR2 FQGNSA. The CDR3 spans 17 residues. Trimming took off 1 base at V and 1 base at J, with 16 bases between the two ends. The CDR3 region is CASSLDLRGPPNTEAFF. CDR3 DNA: TGTGCCAGCAGCTTAGATTTACGGGGCCCCCCGAACACTGAAGCTTTCTTT.

This clonotype came up a few times. The chain links TRBV28 to TRBJ2-1, with D tentatively TRBD1 (6 bases). Deletions cut 3 bases from V and 10 bases from J, with 19 bases between. The length of the CDR3 is 15 residues. Germline V lookup: CDR1 MDHEN, CDR2 SYDVKM. The CDR3 region has the DNA TGTGCCAGCAGTTTGGGGACATGGGAATTAACAGAGCAGTTCTTC. It specifies CASSLGTWELTEQFF. The complete variable domain, with remaining parts taken from reference TRBV28 and TRBJ2-1, reads DVKVTQSSRYLVKRTGEKVFLECVQDMDHENMFWYRQDPGLGLRLIYFSYDVKMKEKGDIPEGYSVSREKKERFSLILESASTNQTSMYLCASSLGTWELTEQFFGPGTRLTVL.

CDR3 in DNA: TGCGCCAGCAGCTTGTTTACAGGGCTGAACACTGAAGCTTTCTTT. This sequence encodes CASSLFTGLNTEAFF. The genes are TRBV5-1 and TRBJ1-1; TRBD1 is a possible D gene (6 bases). The CDR3 runs to 15 residues. Trimming shortened V by 1 base and J by 0 bases, and 10 bases separated the two germline ends. In germline, CDR1 is SGHRS, CDR2 YFSETQ. Together with reference TRBV5-1 and TRBJ1-1, the CDR3 gives the full variable domain: KAGVTQTPRYLIKTRGQQVTLSCSPISGHRSVSWYQQTPGQGLQFLFEYFSETQRNKGNFPGRFSGRQFSNSRSEMNVSTLELGDSALYLCASSLFTGLNTEAFFGQGTRLTVV.

This clonotype was seen a few times. The rearrangement links TRBV20-1 to TRBJ1-4; a possible D gene is TRBD1 (5 bases). The germline V gene has CDR1 DFQATT and CDR2 SNEGSKA (reference sequence). The CDR3 covers 14 residues. V was shortened by 0 bases and J by 5 bases, with 10 bases between the two germline ends. CDR3 protein: CSARDGRENEKLFF. CDR3 sequence (DNA): TGCAGTGCTAGAGACGGCAGGGAGAATGAAAAACTGTTTTTT.

This clonotype has a single count. The V call is TRBV6-6, the J call TRBJ2-7, with 7 bases that match TRBD2. Germline V CDR1 and CDR2: MNHNY, SVGAGI (reference sequence). The CDR3 has 12 residues. Trimming took 10 bases from V and 0 from J; bases not matched to a gene: 3. The CDR3: CATGGLSYEQYF. The CDR3 region has the DNA TGTGCCACGGGAGGACTCTCCTACGAGCAGTACTTC.

With respect to this clonotype: Compared with germline, one end of the junction differs, possibly owing to a read error. The CDR3 is CAVSEVTSGIQETQYF. For the CDR3, the DNA is TGTGCCGTCAGTGAAGTGACTAGCGGGATCCAGGAGACCCAGTACTTC. V and J are TRBV10-3 and TRBJ2-7; 11 nucleotides match TRBD2. The J call may be incorrect, as the DNA end agrees better with TRBJ2-5. This CDR3 is 16 amino acids long. The germline V gene has CDR1 ENHRY and CDR2 SYGVKD.